The rows below give T cell receptor beta chains drawn from one sample of a study of human T cells and chemical hapten exposure. TCRdb passed the RACE reads through MiXCR, listing each CDR3 protein once. This sample has around 110,000 distinct CDR3 sequences, with around an eighth found just once. The specimen comprised whole blood, sampled in connection with sensitization to the hapten diphenylcyclopropenone (DPC). The receptors come from a woman aged 50 to 65 with alopecia areata. Some clones in this sample may be carry-over from other donors' samples. CDR3s include the opening cysteine and the closing phenylalanine or tryptophan. The D gene is left open where the match is weak. Size is stated for part of the rows, as once, few or many counts, or as a class when the clone is expanded.

v_gene	d_gene	abundance	j_gene	CDR3nt	CDR3aa
TRBV28	.	.	TRBJ1-4	TGTGCCAGCGGTCCAGCGAGAAATCTGTTTTTT	CASGPARNLFF
TRBV7-9	.	.	TRBJ1-3	TGTGCCAGCACCAGCTCTGGAAACACCATATATTTT	CASTSSGNTIYF
TRBV12-3/TRBV12-4	.	once	TRBJ2-1	TGTGCCAGCAGTCTACCCAACAATGAGCAGTTCTTC	CASSLPNNEQFF
TRBV7-6	.	few	TRBJ2-7	TGTGCCAGCAGCCCGCTAGGGCCCGGGCGAACAGGGACCTACGAGCAGTACTTC	CASSPLGPGRTGTYEQYF
TRBV3-1	.	many	TRBJ2-7	TGTGCCAGCAGCCAAGGAACCCTTGGCCGGGAGCAGTACTTC	CASSQGTLGREQYF
TRBV19	.	few	TRBJ2-5	TGTGCCAGTAGTATTCATCCGGAACAAGAGACCCAGTACTTC	CASSIHPEQETQYF
TRBV28	.	.	TRBJ1-2	TGTGCCAGCAGTTCCAATGAGATAGGCTACACCTTC	CASSSNEIGYTF
TRBV4-2	.	many	TRBJ1-1	TGTGCCAGCAGCCAAGATTTTTCGGGGGAAGCTTTCTTT	CASSQDFSGEAFF
TRBV7-6	TRBD2	.	TRBJ2-1	TGTGCCAGCAGTTCCCAGCCGGGACTAGCGGGTAATGAGCAGTTCTTC	CASSSQPGLAGNEQFF
TRBV29-1	.	few	TRBJ1-1	TGCAGCGTGGCGTCGGCACAGGAGAACACTGAAGCTTTCTTT	CSVASAQENTEAFF
TRBV3-1	.	few	TRBJ1-6	TGTGCCAGCAGCCAAGAACGACAGGTCCATTCACCCCTCCACTTT	CASSQERQVHSPLHF
TRBV20-1	TRBD1	many	TRBJ1-1	TGCAGTGCCCAGAGGGGACAGGGAGGAACTTTCTTT	CSAQRGQGGTFF
TRBV28	.	.	TRBJ1-2	TGTGCCAGCAGTTTAATTGGCTTACAGGGTGCTAACTATGGCTACACCTTC	CASSLIGLQGANYGYTF
TRBV20-1	.	.	TRBJ1-2	TGCAGTGCTAGAGACCTTTCTGGCTACACCTTC	CSARDLSGYTF
TRBV9	.	few	TRBJ1-6	TGTGCCAGCAGCGTAGCATTTCGGCGGGGGAATTCACCCCTCCACTTT	CASSVAFRRGNSPLHF
TRBV19	.	many	TRBJ1-6	TGTGCCAGTAGTGCCGGACAGCTCCTCCACTTT	CASSAGQLLHF